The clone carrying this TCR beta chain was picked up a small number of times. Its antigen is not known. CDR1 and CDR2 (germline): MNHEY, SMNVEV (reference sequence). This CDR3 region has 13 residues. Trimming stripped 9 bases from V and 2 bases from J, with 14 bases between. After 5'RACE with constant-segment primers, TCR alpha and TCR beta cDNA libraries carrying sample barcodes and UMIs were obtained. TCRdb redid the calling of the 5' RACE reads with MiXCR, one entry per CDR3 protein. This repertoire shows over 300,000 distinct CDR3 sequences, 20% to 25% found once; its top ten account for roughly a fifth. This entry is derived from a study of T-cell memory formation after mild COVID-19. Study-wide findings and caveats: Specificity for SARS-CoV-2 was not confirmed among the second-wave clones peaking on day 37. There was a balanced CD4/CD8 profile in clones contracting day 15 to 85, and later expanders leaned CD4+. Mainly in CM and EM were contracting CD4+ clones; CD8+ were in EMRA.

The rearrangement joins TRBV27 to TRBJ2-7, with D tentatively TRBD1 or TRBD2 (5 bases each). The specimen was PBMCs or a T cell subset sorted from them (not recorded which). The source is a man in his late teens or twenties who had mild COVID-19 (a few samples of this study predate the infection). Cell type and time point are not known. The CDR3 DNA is TGTGCCAGTGCAACCGGGACGGCCTACGAGCAGTACTTC. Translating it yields CASATGTAYEQYF.